The 29 T cell receptor beta chains below all came from one sample that was sequenced in a study of cytomegalovirus exposure and HLA in healthy donors. Both 60 Vbeta primers and 13 Jbeta primers went into the PCR. The protocol was immunoSEQ multiplex PCR, while the TCRdb copy is restricted to in-frame clones and leaves out a portion. The sample includes approximately 120,000 clones, 70% to 80% seen only once; the top ten take more than 0.95%. The material sequenced was PBMCs. The receptors here all came from a man over 45 in good health and CMV-seronegative.

The J gene is TRBJ2-5, the V gene TRBV25-1; TRBD2 matches 9 bases. J lost 5 bases, V lost 7 bases, and 14 bases had no gene match. The CDR3 is 16 amino acids. Germline V CDR1 and CDR2: MGHDK, SYGVNS. CDR3 amino acids: CASKKGLAGTGETQYF. CDR3 coding DNA: TGTGCCAGCAAAAAGGGGCTAGCGGGAACCGGGGAGACCCAGTACTTC. Using reference TRBV25-1 and TRBJ2-5 for the parts outside the CDR3, the full variable domain is EADIYQTPRYLVIGTGKKITLECSQTMGHDKMYWYQQDPGMELHLIHYSYGVNSTEKGDLSSESTVSRIRTEHFPLTLESARPSHTSQYLCASKKGLAGTGETQYFGPGTRLLVL.

This clone was seen only a few times. The chain recombines TRBV11-2 with TRBJ2-1, with D unresolved. Between the trimmed V and J ends, which lost 6 bases and 0 bases, there was a span of 15 bases. The germline CDR1 and CDR2 sequences are SGHAT and FQNNGV. The CDR3 sequence is 16 residues long. The CDR3 protein is CASRRPGVASYNEQFF. In nucleotides, the CDR3 is TGTGCCAGCAGACGCCCCGGAGTCGCCTCCTACAATGAGCAGTTCTTC.

J is TRBJ2-3 and V is TRBV6-5; the match to TRBD2 covers 12 bases. Germline CDR1 is MNHEY and CDR2 is SVGAGI. V lost 6 bases to trimming and J lost 6 bases; unmatched junction nucleotides: 4. CDR3 length equals 14 residues. The CDR3 DNA sequence: TGTGCCAGCAGACCGGGACTAGCGGGCGATACGCAGTATTTT. This sequence encodes CASRPGLAGDTQYF.

The chain carries TRBV28 and TRBJ2-7; 7 nucleotides agree with TRBD2. The germline gives CDR1 MDHEN, CDR2 SYDVKM. V lost 1 base and J lost 6; bases outside the gene matches: 15. CDR3 length: 17 amino acids. The CDR3: CASSLSSWGGSTTEQYF. Here the CDR3 DNA reads TGTGCCAGCAGTTTATCATCATGGGGGGGAAGCACCACCGAGCAGTACTTC.

This clone was recorded only once. V usage is TRBV6-7 and J usage is TRBJ2-3; 8 nucleotides match TRBD2. TRBV6-7 is flagged as an ORF with uncertain function. There are 16 residues in the CDR3. The junction had 13 bases not matched to a gene; V was cut back by 9 bases and J by 2 bases. The CDR3 is CARTLAGTGDTDTQYF. CDR3 in DNA: TGTGCCAGGACCTTAGCGGGAACTGGTGACACAGATACGCAGTATTTT.

The chain is built from TRBV9 and TRBJ2-7, with TRBD1 identical over 10 bases. Germline V gives CDR1 SGDLS, CDR2 YYNGEE. After removal of 0 bases from V and 4 bases from J, the junction contained 7 bases not matched to a gene. The CDR3 is 16 residues long. CDR3 sequence (DNA): TGTGCCAGCAGCGTAGGGGGACAGGGGATCCCTTACGAGCAGTACTTC. It translates to CASSVGGQGIPYEQYF.

V is TRBV6-1 and J is TRBJ2-7; tentative D call: TRBD2 (7 bases). The CDR3 sequence is 15 residues long. V was pared by 4 bases and J by 6 bases, with 19 bases between. Germline V CDR1 and CDR2: MNHNS, SASEGT. CDR3 in amino acids: CASSVQGGGTREQYF. The DNA for the CDR3 is TGTGCCAGCAGTGTCCAAGGGGGAGGGACCCGCGAGCAGTACTTC.

This clone was observed a handful of times. The chain links TRBV11-3 to TRBJ2-5; a possible D gene is TRBD1 (5 bases). Germline V gene lookup returns CDR1 SGHNT and CDR2 YENEEA. The CDR3 is made up of 13 amino acids. Trimming shortened V by 1 base and J by 4 bases, and 7 bases separated the two germline ends. The CDR3 is CASSLGRAETQYF. As DNA, the CDR3 is TGTGCCAGCAGCTTAGGCAGGGCAGAGACCCAGTACTTC. The whole variable domain, filled in from reference TRBV11-3 and TRBJ2-5, reads EAGVVQSPRYKIIEKKQPVAFWCNPISGHNTLYWYLQNLGQGPELLIRYENEEAVDDSQLPKDRFSAERLKGVDSTLKIQPAELGDSAVYLCASSLGRAETQYFGPGTRLLVL.

The chain uses TRBV6-5 and TRBJ2-7, with TRBD2 as a possible D gene (6 bases). Trimming removed 4 bases from V and 4 bases from J, with 17 bases in between. There are 15 residues in the CDR3. Per germline, CDR1 MNHEY and CDR2 SVGAGI. The CDR3 DNA reads as TGTGCCAGCAGTTTGGGCCTGGGAGGACTTTACGAGCAGTACTTC. Its protein product is CASSLGLGGLYEQYF.

This clone was seen a handful of times. V usage is TRBV29-1 and J usage is TRBJ2-7; 11 bases align to TRBD2. This CDR3 has 15 residues. Trimming took 1 base from V and 3 from J; bases not matched to a gene: 5. CDR1 and CDR2 from the germline V gene are SQVTM and ANQGSEA. CDR3 sequence reads: CSVEVGTSGLYEQYF. In DNA, the CDR3 is TGCAGCGTTGAAGTCGGGACTAGCGGACTCTACGAGCAGTACTTC.

This clone has only one observation. The V gene is TRBV27, the J gene TRBJ2-7; TRBD1 matches at 9 bases. Germline V gives CDR1 MNHEY, CDR2 SMNVEV (reference sequence). The trim removed 2 bases at V and 5 bases at J, leaving 4 bases unmatched. The CDR3 is 14 residues long. CDR3 DNA sequence: TGTGCCAGCAGTTTAAGGGACAGGGTCGACGAGCAGTACTTC. Its protein product is CASSLRDRVDEQYF.

The rearrangement joins TRBV10-1 to TRBJ1-2; D unclear. Trimming cost V 5 bases and J 2 bases, with 12 bases left between them. The CDR3 is made up of 14 amino acids. In germline, CDR1 is WNHNN, CDR2 SYGVQD (reference sequence). CDR3 sequence reads: CASSTVHKNYGYTF. The CDR3 DNA reads as TGCGCCAGCAGTACCGTCCACAAGAACTATGGCTACACCTTC.

This clone showed up just a few times. This rearrangement joins TRBV5-3 to TRBJ1-4; D call uncertain. TRBV5-3 is noted as an ORF with a role that remains uncertain. CDR3 length equals 11 residues. V lost 1 base and J 11 bases, leaving 6 bases between the germline ends. CDR3 nucleotide sequence: TGTGCCAGAAGCTTGAGAGAGAAACTGTTTTTT. Amino acid sequence: CARSLREKLFF.

As DNA, the CDR3 is TGCGCCAGCAGCGCTTCAGGGGTCTCCTACGAGCAGTACTTC. It encodes CASSASGVSYEQYF. The genes are TRBV5-1 and TRBJ2-7, with D possibly TRBD1 on 6 matching bases. With 4 bases removed from V and 0 bases from J, the gap between germline ends came to 11 bases. Germline loops: CDR1 SGHRS, CDR2 YFSETQ. This CDR3 has 14 residues.

This clone has a single count. This rearrangement joins TRBV6-4 to TRBJ2-3, with 7 bases aligning to TRBD2. This CDR3 has 15 amino acids. The V and J ends lost 0 bases and 4 bases, in that order; junction bases with no gene match: 4. Germline CDR1 and CDR2: MRHNA and SNTAGT. CDR3 DNA: TGTGCCAGCAGTGACTCGGGAGGGCCGGCAGATACGCAGTATTTT. Residues: CASSDSGGPADTQYF.

This clone was seen only a few times. V and J are TRBV11-2 and TRBJ2-3; D uncertain. This CDR3 region has 12 residues. Germline-derived CDR1 and CDR2 are SGHAT and FQNNGV. The ends were cut back, 5 bases at V and 2 bases at J, with 5 bases in the middle. The CDR3 loop reads CASSPYTDTQYF. In DNA form, the CDR3 reads TGTGCCAGCAGCCCCTACACAGATACGCAGTATTTT.

This clone was seen only once. V gene TRBV19 combines with J gene TRBJ2-7; 10 bases agree with TRBD1. This CDR3 has 14 residues. V shed 6 bases and J 4 bases; nucleotides not matched to a gene: 6. Germline loops: CDR1 LNHDA, CDR2 SQIVND (reference sequence). The CDR3, as DNA: TGTGCCAGTAGCCTACCGGGACAGGGGTACGAGCAGTACTTC. Translating gives CASSLPGQGYEQYF.

The rearrangement links TRBV13 to TRBJ2-5; a weak D match, TRBD1 (5 bases). Germline V lookup: CDR1 PRHDT, CDR2 FYEKMQ (reference sequence). V lost 5 bases, J lost 5 bases, and 12 bases lay in between. The CDR3 sequence is 13 residues long. CDR3 sequence: CASSRTGEETQYF. Written as DNA, the CDR3 is TGTGCCAGCAGCCGTACAGGTGAGGAGACCCAGTACTTC.

The V gene is TRBV5-1, the J gene TRBJ1-4, with 8 bases lining up with TRBD1. The V gene's germline CDR1 is SGHRS and CDR2 YFSETQ. V shed 0 bases and J 5 bases; nucleotides not matched to a gene: 9. This CDR3 has 17 amino acids. The CDR3 loop reads CASSLGPQGAGNEKLFF. The CDR3 region has the DNA TGCGCCAGCAGCTTGGGACCCCAGGGGGCGGGGAATGAAAAACTGTTTTTT.

V is TRBV28 and J is TRBJ2-2; possible D gene TRBD2, 6 bases. The CDR3 has 14 amino acids. Germline-derived CDR1 and CDR2 are MDHEN and SYDVKM. The V end was cut by 4 bases, the J end by 6 bases, with 12 bases between. The CDR3 sequence: CASSSGWEAGELFF. CDR3 bases: TGTGCCAGCAGTTCCGGATGGGAGGCCGGGGAGCTGTTTTTT.

V usage is TRBV4-3 and J usage is TRBJ2-5, with TRBD1 matching 7 bases. With 0 bases clipped from V and 4 bases from J, the junction kept 5 bases outside the gene matches. This CDR3 is 15 amino acids long. Germline CDR1 reads LGHNA; CDR2 reads YSLEER. This CDR3 reads CASSQDEGAGETQYF. CDR3 nucleotides: TGCGCCAGCAGCCAAGACGAGGGGGCGGGAGAGACCCAGTACTTC.

The J gene is TRBJ2-3, the V gene TRBV7-2; TRBD2 matches 12 bases. V lost 5 bases to trimming and J lost 5 bases; unmatched junction nucleotides: 11. Germline assignment: CDR1 SGHTA and CDR2 FQGNSA. The CDR3 runs to 17 residues. CDR3 region: CASSPRLAGVGKDTQYF. The CDR3 DNA reads as TGTGCCAGCAGCCCCCGACTAGCGGGAGTGGGTAAAGATACGCAGTATTTT.

The chain links TRBV5-4 to TRBJ2-1; D call uncertain. CDR3 size: 14 residues. The V gene lost 4 bases and the J gene lost 3 bases, with 11 bases spanning the gap. Germline assignment: CDR1 SGHNT and CDR2 YYREEE (reference sequence). The CDR3 DNA is TGTGCCAGCAGCGACCGACCTAGCTACAATGAGCAGTTCTTC. This codes for CASSDRPSYNEQFF.

Points on this clone: Other nucleotide sequences from this sample produce the same CDR3. The chain carries TRBV11-2 and TRBJ2-1, with TRBD2 identical over 10 bases. After removal of 3 bases from V and 4 bases from J, the junction contained 3 bases not matched to a gene. Germline assignment: CDR1 SGHAT and CDR2 FQNNGV. This CDR3 is built from 15 residues. The CDR3 is CASSLWTSGYNEQFF. In DNA, the CDR3 is TGTGCCAGCAGCTTGTGGACTAGCGGTTACAATGAGCAGTTCTTC. Full variable domain (outside the CDR3, taken from reference TRBV11-2 and TRBJ2-1): EAGVAQSPRYKIIEKRQSVAFWCNPISGHATLYWYQQILGQGPKLLIQFQNNGVVDDSQLPKDRFSAERLKGVDSTLKIQPAKLEDSAVYLCASSLWTSGYNEQFFGPGTRLTVL.

The rearrangement links TRBV11-2 to TRBJ2-5, with 9 positions matching TRBD1. The CDR3 covers 18 residues. With 5 bases clipped from V and 4 bases from J, the junction kept 17 bases outside the gene matches. CDR1 is SGHAT, CDR2 FQNNGV, per germline. In nucleotides, the CDR3 is TGTGCCAGCAGCCCACAACGGACAGGGGATCGAAGTGGAGAGACCCAGTACTTC. It yields the protein CASSPQRTGDRSGETQYF. Supplemented by reference TRBV11-2 and TRBJ2-5, the full variable domain reads EAGVAQSPRYKIIEKRQSVAFWCNPISGHATLYWYQQILGQGPKLLIQFQNNGVVDDSQLPKDRFSAERLKGVDSTLKIQPAKLEDSAVYLCASSPQRTGDRSGETQYFGPGTRLLVL.

There are a few counts of this clone. The CDR3 loop is CASSPADRDYTEAFF. The CDR3 DNA is TGCGCCAGCAGCCCGGCTGACAGGGATTACACTGAAGCTTTCTTT. The chain links TRBV5-1 to TRBJ1-1, with 7 bases that match TRBD1. J gave up 3 bases and V 4 bases, and 9 bases lay outside the gene matches. This CDR3 region has 15 residues. Germline V gene sequence: CDR1 SGHRS, CDR2 YFSETQ. The full variable domain, its missing parts supplied by reference TRBV5-1 and TRBJ1-1, is KAGVTQTPRYLIKTRGQQVTLSCSPISGHRSVSWYQQTPGQGLQFLFEYFSETQRNKGNFPGRFSGRQFSNSRSEMNVSTLELGDSALYLCASSPADRDYTEAFFGQGTRLTVV.

This rearrangement joins TRBV15 to TRBJ2-7; the D gene is possibly TRBD1 (5 bases). Trimming pared 0 bases from V and 6 bases from J, leaving 24 bases between. The CDR3 sequence is 18 residues long. Germline lookup yields CDR1 LNHNV and CDR2 YYDKDF (reference sequence). The CDR3 is CATSRDSAVTGISPEQYF. The CDR3 nucleotides are TGTGCCACCAGCAGAGATTCTGCTGTTACAGGTATCAGCCCCGAGCAGTACTTC.

The chain couples TRBV6-6 to TRBJ1-1; D is perhaps TRBD1 (5 bases). The V gene lost 6 bases and the J gene lost 3 bases, with 11 bases spanning the gap. Germline CDR1 is MNHNY and CDR2 is SVGAGI (reference sequence). The CDR3 has 13 amino acids. CDR3 region: CASSLDSDTEAFF. In nucleotides, the CDR3 is TGTGCCAGCAGCCTCGACAGTGACACTGAAGCTTTCTTT.

This clone appeared a few times. The chain is built from TRBV27 and TRBJ2-2, with 14 bases matching TRBD2. The CDR3 length is 19 residues. J lost 4 bases, V lost 7 bases, and 14 bases had no gene match. Germline values: CDR1 MNHEY, CDR2 SMNVEV (reference sequence). CDR3 sequence reads: CASTFRGTSGRYGTGELFF. DNA of the CDR3: TGTGCCAGCACTTTTCGAGGGACTAGCGGGAGATACGGCACCGGGGAGCTGTTTTTT.